Each of the 32 T cell receptor beta chains below was sequenced from the same sample in a study of early T cells in non-severe SARS-CoV-2 infection. TCRdb passed the 5' RACE reads through MiXCR, listing each CDR3 protein once. The sample holds 30,000 to 35,000 distinct CDR3 sequences, roughly 5.7% seen once. The sequenced material came from whole blood. These receptors all stem from an adult who was a healthcare worker with PCR-confirmed SARS-CoV-2 infection or an uninfected control (not recorded which).

This clonotype has at least ten counts. The chain employs TRBV29-1 and TRBJ2-1, with D unclear. V was shortened by 0 bases and J by 0 bases, with 9 bases between the two germline ends. CDR1 SQVTM and CDR2 ANQGSEA come from the germline V gene. The CDR3 is made up of 15 amino acids. In nucleotides, the CDR3 is TGCAGCGTTGAAGACGGACGGAGCTCCTACAATGAGCAGTTCTTC. Translation: CSVEDGRSSYNEQFF.

This clonotype was observed many times. The CDR3: CASKEQGDRNQPQHF. CDR3 sequence (DNA): TGCGCCAGCAAGGAACAGGGAGATCGCAATCAGCCCCAGCATTTT. The rearrangement uses TRBV10-1 and TRBJ1-5, with D tentatively TRBD1 (6 bases). Germline V gives CDR1 WNHNN, CDR2 SYGVQD (reference sequence). Deletions cut 7 bases from V and 2 bases from J, with 15 bases between. This CDR3 is built from 15 residues.

This clonotype was observed many times. CDR3 in amino acids: CASSPPTTGIYGYTF. The CDR3 DNA reads TGTGCCAGCAGTCCACCAACGACAGGGATTTATGGCTACACCTTC. The chain is built from TRBV28 and TRBJ1-2; 7 bases map to TRBD1. The CDR3 totals 15 residues. Losses at the gene ends were 5 bases for V and 5 bases for J; bases not matched to a gene: 11. Germline CDR1 MDHEN, CDR2 SYDVKM.

This clonotype was recorded many times. The chain uses TRBV14 and TRBJ2-1; D perhaps matches TRBD1 (5 bases). This CDR3 is 14 amino acids long. Deletions cut 4 bases from V and 2 bases from J, with 9 bases between. Per germline, CDR1 SGHDN and CDR2 FVKESK. CDR3 sequence reads: CASSPGMTYNEQFF. In DNA form, the CDR3 reads TGTGCCAGCAGCCCAGGGATGACCTACAATGAGCAGTTCTTC.

In this sample, this clonotype turned up many times. The V call is TRBV7-8, the J call TRBJ1-4, with D maybe TRBD1 (5 bases). CDR3 length equals 14 residues. Germline V CDR1 and CDR2: SGHVS, FQNEAQ. V lost 1 base and J lost 10, with 13 bases in between. The CDR3 is CASSLDRGDGKLFF. The CDR3 DNA reads as TGTGCCAGCAGCTTAGACAGAGGGGATGGAAAACTGTTTTTT.

This clonotype was recorded at least ten times. J is TRBJ1-2 and V is TRBV12-3 or TRBV12-4; possible D gene TRBD1, 6 bases. Trimming cost V 7 bases and J 2 bases, with 17 bases left between them. The CDR3 consists of 15 residues. CDR3 region: CASTPQGRVNYGYTF. The CDR3 region has the DNA TGTGCCAGCACTCCACAGGGCCGAGTGAACTATGGCTACACCTTC.

This clonotype was counted at least ten times. The chain couples TRBV11-2 to TRBJ2-7; D possibly corresponds to TRBD1 (6 bases). Germline values: CDR1 SGHAT, CDR2 FQNNGV. This CDR3 is built from 14 residues. V dropped 5 bases and J dropped 2 bases, with 13 bases sitting between them. The CDR3 loop is CASSSWGRTYEQYF. CDR3 DNA sequence: TGTGCCAGCAGCAGTTGGGGGCGGACCTACGAGCAGTACTTC.

In this sample, this clonotype turned up many times. This chain connects TRBV2 to TRBJ1-5, with D possibly being TRBD1 (5 bases). Between the trimmed V and J ends, which lost 6 bases and 8 bases, there was a span of 14 bases. The CDR3 length is 13 residues. CDR1 and CDR2 (germline): SNHLY, FYNNEI. CDR3 sequence (DNA): TGTGCCAGCAGGAGCACAGGTTTAAAGCCCCAGCATTTT. Residues: CASRSTGLKPQHF.

This clonotype has at least ten counts. The chain recombines TRBV10-3 with TRBJ2-5; TRBD1 agrees at 7 bases. Germline V CDR1 and CDR2: ENHRY, SYGVKD. With 8 bases clipped from V and 4 bases from J, the junction kept 4 bases outside the gene matches. The CDR3 has 12 amino acids. The CDR3 DNA is TGTGCCATCGGGGGACAGTCAGAGACCCAGTACTTC. Its protein product is CAIGGQSETQYF.

This clonotype is deemed medium-sized. V gene TRBV5-4 combines with J gene TRBJ1-2; D gene ambiguous. This CDR3 has 17 amino acids. V lost 3 bases to trimming and J lost 0 bases, with 18 bases between them. Germline V gives CDR1 SGHNT, CDR2 YYREEE (reference sequence). This CDR3 is CASSSSVLVQANYGYTF. CDR3 sequence (DNA): TGTGCCAGCAGCTCGTCGGTTTTGGTCCAAGCTAACTATGGCTACACCTTC.

This clonotype was seen repeatedly, ten times or more. The chain has TRBV12-3 or TRBV12-4 and TRBJ2-2; possibly TRBD2 for D (6 bases). The germline V and J ends were trimmed by 6 bases and 3 bases, with 20 bases remaining between them. CDR3 length: 17 amino acids. CDR3 amino acids: CASRPVGGSEDTGELFF. For the CDR3, the DNA is TGTGCCAGCAGGCCCGTGGGGGGAAGCGAGGACACCGGGGAGCTGTTTTTT.

This clonotype was seen many times. The chain links TRBV20-1 to TRBJ2-7; D unresolved. Per germline, CDR1 DFQATT and CDR2 SNEGSKA (reference sequence). Trimming shortened V by 3 bases and J by 2 bases, and 5 bases separated the two germline ends. There are 11 residues in the CDR3. The CDR3 loop reads CSASLAYEQYF. Here the CDR3 DNA reads TGCAGTGCTAGCCTAGCCTACGAGCAGTACTTC.

The table lists this clonotype with a few counts. V gene TRBV7-9 combines with J gene TRBJ1-1; D not certain. Germline CDR1 reads SEHNR; CDR2 reads FQNEAQ (reference sequence). CDR3 length: 13 residues. The V gene lost 5 bases and the J gene lost 8 bases, with 15 bases spanning the gap. CDR3 sequence: CASSETFIPEAFF. The CDR3 DNA is TGTGCCAGCAGCGAGACTTTTATCCCCGAAGCTTTCTTT. The complete variable domain, with remaining parts taken from reference TRBV7-9 and TRBJ1-1, reads DTGVSQNPRHKITKRGQNVTFRCDPISEHNRLYWYRQTLGQGPEFLTYFQNEAQLEKSRLLSDRFSAERPKGSFSTLEIQRTEQGDSAMYLCASSETFIPEAFFGQGTRLTVV.

This clonotype has a count of ten or more. J is TRBJ1-6 and V is TRBV3-1; D not resolved. Per the germline V gene, CDR1 is LGHDT and CDR2 is YNNKEL (reference sequence). The CDR3 is 13 amino acids. V lost 4 bases and J lost 5, with 6 bases in between. The CDR3 sequence is CASSPDHNSPLHF. In DNA, the CDR3 is TGTGCCAGCAGCCCAGATCATAATTCACCCCTCCACTTT.

This clonotype was picked up many times. This sequence joins TRBV28 and TRBJ1-5; 7 positions agree with TRBD1. This CDR3 region has 18 residues. Germline V gene data show CDR1 as MDHEN and CDR2 as SYDVKM. V lost 5 bases and J lost 0; bases outside the gene matches: 13. In DNA, the CDR3 is TGTGCCAGCAGTCTAAGGGACAGATTCCTTCGTAGCAATCAGCCCCAGCATTTT. This sequence encodes CASSLRDRFLRSNQPQHF.

This clonotype was found many times. J is TRBJ1-6 and V is TRBV4-3, with a weak D call TRBD1 (6 bases). CDR3 length: 15 residues. Trimming removed 3 bases from V and 4 bases from J, with 10 bases in between. Germline V gives CDR1 LGHNA, CDR2 YSLEER. As DNA, the CDR3 is TGCGCCAGCAGCCAGATAACAGGGTATAATTCACCCCTCCACTTT. It codes for CASSQITGYNSPLHF.

The table lists this clonotype with many counts. The chain has TRBV7-8 and TRBJ2-7, with D hard to call. CDR1 is SGHVS, CDR2 FQNEAQ, per germline. V was trimmed by 4 bases and J by 5 bases, leaving 15 bases between them. This CDR3 is built from 14 residues. This CDR3 is CASSSRWADDEQYF. In nucleotides, the CDR3 is TGTGCCAGCAGCTCCCGGTGGGCGGACGACGAGCAGTACTTC.

This clonotype was observed a handful of times. The chain links TRBV15 to TRBJ1-5; 9 bases match TRBD1. Trimming removed 1 base from V and 6 bases from J; junction bases left unmatched: 4. The CDR3 consists of 15 residues. Germline V lookup: CDR1 LNHNV, CDR2 YYDKDF (reference sequence). The CDR3 DNA is TGTGCCACCAGCAGAGGGACAGGGGATAGTCAGCCCCAGCATTTT. As protein: CATSRGTGDSQPQHF.

The chain links TRBV12-5 to TRBJ2-5, with 8 bases that match TRBD1. CDR1 and CDR2 from the germline V gene are LGHNT and FRNRAP. The CDR3 spans 15 residues. J lost 0 bases, V lost 4 bases, and 4 bases had no gene match. CDR3 region: CASGSGTGHQETQYF. As DNA, the CDR3 is TGTGCTAGTGGTTCCGGGACAGGCCACCAAGAGACCCAGTACTTC.

The V call is TRBV28, the J call TRBJ2-4, with a possible D match to TRBD1 (6 bases). CDR3 length equals 14 residues. V was shortened by 0 bases and J by 6 bases, with 9 bases between the two germline ends. Germline V CDR1 and CDR2: MDHEN, SYDVKM. CDR3 in DNA: TGTGCCAGCAGTTTATGGGGGGCGGGAAACATTCAGTACTTC. It is translated as CASSLWGAGNIQYF.

This clonotype was seen at least ten times. V is TRBV7-8 and J is TRBJ2-1, with D tentatively TRBD1 (5 bases). V lost 5 bases to trimming and J lost 7 bases, with 18 bases between them. The germline V gene encodes CDR1 SGHVS and CDR2 FQNEAQ. This CDR3 region has 15 residues. The CDR3 nucleotides read TGTGCCAGCAGCGTCAGGGTCCCTAAGGTGAATGAGCAGTTCTTC. Amino acids: CASSVRVPKVNEQFF.

This clonotype came up many times. The rearrangement links TRBV6-1 to TRBJ2-7; D is perhaps TRBD1 (6 bases). With 7 bases removed from V and 2 bases from J, the gap between germline ends came to 15 bases. The CDR3 has 14 amino acids. Germline V gene lookup returns CDR1 MNHNS and CDR2 SASEGT. DNA for the CDR3: TGTGCCAGCACAGAAGGGGGTACCCCCTACGAGCAGTACTTC. As protein: CASTEGGTPYEQYF.

The rearrangement joins TRBV6-2 or TRBV6-3 to TRBJ2-7; no clear D. Per germline, CDR1 MNHEY and CDR2 SVGEGT. Trimming removed 2 bases from V and 1 base from J, with 6 bases in between. This CDR3 is built from 13 residues. Here the CDR3 reads CASSYELSYEQYF. In DNA form, the CDR3 reads TGTGCCAGCAGTTACGAATTGTCCTACGAGCAGTACTTC.

The V and J genes are TRBV25-1 and TRBJ2-1; no definite D call. Trimming took off 6 bases at V and 7 bases at J, with 10 bases between the two ends. This CDR3 is 12 amino acids long. In germline, CDR1 is MGHDK, CDR2 SYGVNS. The CDR3 DNA reads TGTGCCAGCAGCCTTTCGATTAATGAGCAGTTCTTC. Amino acids: CASSLSINEQFF.

This clonotype has at least ten counts. The V call is TRBV7-9, the J call TRBJ1-1, with D possibly matching TRBD1 (6 bases). The CDR3 loop spans 13 amino acids. The germline CDR1 and CDR2 sequences are SEHNR and FQNEAQ (reference sequence). V dropped 9 bases and J dropped 3 bases, with 14 bases sitting between them. CDR3 region: CASSRGMDTEAFF. DNA for the CDR3: TGTGCCAGTAGCAGGGGAATGGACACTGAAGCTTTCTTT. Supplemented by reference TRBV7-9 and TRBJ1-1, the full variable domain reads DTGVSQNPRHKITKRGQNVTFRCDPISEHNRLYWYRQTLGQGPEFLTYFQNEAQLEKSRLLSDRFSAERPKGSFSTLEIQRTEQGDSAMYLCASSRGMDTEAFFGQGTRLTVV.

This clonotype was recorded many times. The chain uses TRBV6-2 or TRBV6-3 and TRBJ2-5, with 10 bases that match TRBD2. The CDR3 contains 15 residues. V shed 4 bases, J shed 5 bases, and the junction held 7 bases outside the gene matches. Germline loops: CDR1 MNHEY, CDR2 SVGEGT. CDR3 amino acids: CASSSPGLAVETQYF. In DNA form, the CDR3 reads TGTGCCAGCAGTTCCCCAGGACTAGCGGTGGAGACCCAGTACTTC.

This clonotype has ten or more counts. CDR3 residues: CASSPSTSGGGTDTQYF. The CDR3 nucleotides are TGTGCCAGCAGTCCCTCAACTAGCGGGGGTGGTACAGATACGCAGTATTTT. This chain connects TRBV28 to TRBJ2-3, with 11 bases lining up with TRBD2. Germline loops: CDR1 MDHEN, CDR2 SYDVKM. V gave up 5 bases and J gave up 3 bases; unmatched junction bases: 10. The CDR3 contains 17 residues.

This clonotype was counted many times. The CDR3 DNA reads TGTGCCAGCAGCTTAAACTCGGCTGGGACCACCCCTCCCACCTTC. Translation: CASSLNSAGTTPPTF. The V and J genes are TRBV7-3 and TRBJ1-2; D perhaps matches TRBD1 (5 bases). CDR3 size: 15 residues. V gave up 1 base and J gave up 13 bases, with 22 bases separating them. Germline V gene sequence: CDR1 SGHTA, CDR2 FQGTGA.

V usage is TRBV25-1 and J usage is TRBJ2-1, with D unresolved. Germline CDR1 reads MGHDK; CDR2 reads SYGVNS. The length of the CDR3 is 13 residues. The V and J ends lost 0 bases and 5 bases respectively, with 5 bases between them. The CDR3 coding sequence is TGTGCCAGCAGTGAATATCCTGACAATGAGCAGTTCTTC. It encodes CASSEYPDNEQFF.

This clonotype was seen many times. The chain is built from TRBV28 and TRBJ2-1; 13 positions agree with TRBD2. This CDR3 has 15 amino acids. V was pared by 4 bases and J by 10 bases, with 7 bases of the junction left unmatched. From germline, CDR1 is MDHEN and CDR2 SYDVKM. The CDR3 loop is CASSSLAGGPWEQFF. In nucleotides, the CDR3 is TGTGCCAGCAGTTCACTAGCGGGGGGGCCATGGGAGCAGTTCTTC.

This clonotype was detected many times. This sequence joins TRBV11-2 and TRBJ1-1; the D is unclear. The germline V and J ends were trimmed by 4 bases and 2 bases, with 11 bases remaining between them. The V gene's germline CDR1 is SGHAT and CDR2 FQNNGV. The CDR3 runs 14 residues. Here the CDR3 reads CASSSMRKNTEAFF. The DNA of the CDR3 is TGTGCCAGCAGCTCAATGCGGAAAAACACTGAAGCTTTCTTT.

This clonotype was picked up many times. This chain links TRBV20-1 with TRBJ2-1; 8 bases agree with TRBD2. This CDR3 spans 15 amino acids. The germline V gene encodes CDR1 DFQATT and CDR2 SNEGSKA (reference sequence). V gave up 4 bases and J gave up 9 bases; unmatched junction bases: 14. DNA of the CDR3: TGCAGTGCTACCCCGCCGGGACTAGTTACTGGTGAGCAGTTCTTC. Protein product: CSATPPGLVTGEQFF.